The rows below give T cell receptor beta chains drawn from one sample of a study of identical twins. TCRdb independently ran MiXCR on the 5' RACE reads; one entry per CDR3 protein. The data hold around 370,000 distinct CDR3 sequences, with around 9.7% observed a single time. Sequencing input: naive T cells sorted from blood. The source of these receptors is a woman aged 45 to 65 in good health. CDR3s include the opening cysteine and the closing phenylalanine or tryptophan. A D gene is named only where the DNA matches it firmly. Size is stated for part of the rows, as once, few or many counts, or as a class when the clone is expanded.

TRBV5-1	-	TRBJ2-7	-	CASSLRLRGVSYEQYF	TGCGCCAGCAGCTTGCGGCTTAGGGGGGTTTCCTACGAGCAGTACTTC
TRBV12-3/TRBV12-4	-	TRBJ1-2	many	CASSLRLQGFYTF	TGTGCCAGCAGCCTAAGGCTACAAGGATTCTACACCTTC
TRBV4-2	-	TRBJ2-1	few	CASSQRSDTNEQFF	TGTGCCAGCAGCCAAAGGTCTGATACTAATGAGCAGTTCTTC
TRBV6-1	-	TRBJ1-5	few	CASARGYQPQHF	TGTGCCAGCGCTCGGGGATATCAGCCCCAGCATTTT
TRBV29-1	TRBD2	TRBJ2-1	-	CSETGLVRPNEQFF	TGCAGCGAAACGGGACTAGTCAGACCCAATGAGCAGTTCTTC
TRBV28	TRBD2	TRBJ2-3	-	CASSPTSGGSTDTQYF	TGTGCCAGCAGTCCAACTAGCGGGGGAAGCACAGATACGCAGTATTTT
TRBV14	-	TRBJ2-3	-	CASSRINSDTDTQYF	TGTGCCAGCAGCCGTATAAACAGCGACACAGATACGCAGTATTTT
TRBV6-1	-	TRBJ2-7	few	CASSPGRQYEQYF	TGTGCCAGCAGTCCCGGGAGACAATACGAGCAGTACTTC
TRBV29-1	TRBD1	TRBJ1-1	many	CSVAYLTGGEEGLNTEAFF	TGCAGCGTCGCTTATTTAACAGGGGGAGAGGAGGGACTGAACACTGAAGCTTTCTTT
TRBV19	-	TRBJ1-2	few	CASSPNGGYGYTF	TGTGCCAGTAGTCCCAATGGAGGCTATGGCTACACCTTC
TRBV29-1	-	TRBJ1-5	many	CSAREGGAYQPQHF	TGCAGCGCCAGGGAGGGGGGGGCCTATCAGCCCCAGCATTTT
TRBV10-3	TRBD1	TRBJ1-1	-	CAIRGTGEAEAFF	TGTGCCATCAGGGGGACAGGGGAGGCTGAAGCTTTCTTT
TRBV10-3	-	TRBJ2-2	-	CATLPGTSNTGELFF	TGTGCCACTTTACCCGGGACTTCGAACACCGGGGAGCTGTTTTTT
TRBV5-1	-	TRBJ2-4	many	CASRASVAKNIQYF	TGCGCCAGCAGGGCTAGCGTCGCCAAAAACATTCAGTACTTC
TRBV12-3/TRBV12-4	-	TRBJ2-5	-	CASSFLRSQETQYF	TGTGCCAGCAGTTTTCTCCGGAGCCAAGAGACCCAGTACTTC
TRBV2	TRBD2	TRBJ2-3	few	CASSQLSLAGLTDTQYF	TGTGCCAGCAGCCAACTCTCGCTAGCGGGGTTGACAGATACGCAGTATTTT
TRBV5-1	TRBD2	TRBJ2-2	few	CASSLERGANTGELFF	TGCGCCAGCAGCTTGGAGCGGGGCGCGAACACCGGGGAGCTGTTTTTT
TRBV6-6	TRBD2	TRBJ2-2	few	CASRLPGGLAENTGELFF	TGTGCCAGCAGACTCCCCGGGGGACTAGCGGAGAACACCGGGGAGCTGTTTTTT
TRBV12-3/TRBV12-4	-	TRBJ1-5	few	CASSGEGTVGVQPQHF	TGTGCCAGCAGTGGAGAGGGAACAGTCGGTGTTCAGCCCCAGCATTTT
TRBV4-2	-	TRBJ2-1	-	CASSQARLSGEQFF	TGTGCCAGCAGCCAGGCCAGACTGTCCGGGGAGCAGTTCTTC
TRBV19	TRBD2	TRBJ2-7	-	CASSMVTSGSYSYEQYF	TGTGCCAGTAGCATGGTTACTAGCGGTTCCTACTCCTACGAGCAGTACTTC
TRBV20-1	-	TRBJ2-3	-	CSARRLLTDTQYF	TGCAGTGCACGGCGTCTGCTCACAGATACGCAGTATTTT
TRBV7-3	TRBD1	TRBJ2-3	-	CASSSGQGIDTQYF	TGTGCCAGCAGCTCAGGACAGGGGATCGATACGCAGTATTTT